The T cell receptor beta chain described here comes from a study of blood T cell repertoires in COVID-19. Study background: Collection of acute and convalescent COVID-19 samples took place in the United States, Italy and Spain. T cells, B-cell-depleted T cells, or PBMCs supplied cDNA or gDNA.

V shed 7 bases and J shed 5 bases, with 14 bases lying between them. CDR1 is MNHEY and CDR2 is SMNVEV in the germline V gene (reference sequence). The CDR3 sequence is 13 residues long. As handled by the study authors: The assay estimated nucleated cells by amplifying reference gene primers. TCRdb keeps only in-frame clones here, not all; method: immunoSEQ multiplex PCR. The DNA was the basis for D and trimming; V, J and clone size are from that table. The table records about 85,000 clones, about 80% of them present only once. This rearrangement joins TRBV27 to TRBJ1-2; the D gene is possibly TRBD1 (5 bases). The sequencing sample was made of peripheral blood. This clonotype was sampled from a man in his 60s with acute or convalescent COVID-19. The CDR3 DNA sequence: TGTGCCAGCACCGAAAGACAGCAGTATGGCTACACCTTC. Protein product: CASTERQQYGYTF.